Described below is a single T cell receptor (beta chain) sequence and its context. Its specificity is not known. The data stem from a study of T cell responses to AZD1222 COVID-19 vaccine. Study outcomes and limitations: Baseline serology detected seropositivity in only a handful of AZD1222 recipients. Donor demographics were predominantly white British with a female majority; clonal diversity may be underestimated. Sampling captured repertoires only after the peak T cell response.

Produced via immunoSEQ multiplex PCR; TCRdb's table is partial and in-frame only. The repertoire holds 160,000 or so clones, around 86% seen once, with just over 9% in the top ten. Sequencing was performed on peripheral blood, taken 28 days after the second AZD1222 dose. The source is an adult who received the AZD1222 COVID-19 vaccine.

The CDR3 is CASRYGTSGYTF. For the CDR3, the DNA is TGTGCCAGCCGGTACGGGACCAGCGGCTACACCTTC. This chain links TRBV28 with TRBJ1-2, with TRBD1 as a possible D gene (5 bases). V lost 8 bases, J lost 8 bases, and 15 bases lay in between. Germline lookup yields CDR1 MDHEN and CDR2 SYDVKM. The CDR3 has 12 residues.